The 2 T cell receptor beta chains given below trace back to one sample, sequenced in a study of blood T cells in healthy people across ages. Using a J-beta primer mix together with a sample-barcoded 5' primer, a second PCR was run for roughly 6 to 11 cycles. From the 5' RACE reads, TCRdb called clonotypes with MiXCR, one entry per CDR3 protein. Among around 1,500,000 distinct CDR3 sequences listed, roughly 27% were seen once. Sequencing was carried out using blood. These receptors originate from a woman between 25 and 40 years old in good health.

This clonotype has only a few counts. The chain employs TRBV6-5 and TRBJ2-5; 12 nucleotides match TRBD1. V was pared by 5 bases and J by 11 bases, with 9 bases of the junction left unmatched. Germline V gene data show CDR1 as MNHEY and CDR2 as SVGAGI. This CDR3 comprises 14 residues. The CDR3 DNA reads as TGTGCCAGCAGTCGGGACAGGGGGCGTAAGGAGCAGTACTTC. Protein sequence: CASSRDRGRKEQYF.

The sample holds many counts of this clonotype. This sequence joins TRBV6-5 and TRBJ2-7, with D maybe TRBD1 (5 bases). Germline CDR1 and CDR2: MNHEY and SVGAGI. The CDR3 loop spans 19 amino acids. The ends were cut back, 0 bases at V and 2 bases at J, with 23 bases in the middle. Here the CDR3 DNA reads TGTGCCAGCAGTTACTCCCCTCTCCGACAGTCCGGACGCCCCTACGAGCAGTACTTC. It codes for CASSYSPLRQSGRPYEQYF.